This TCR beta chain is from a study of shared T cell receptors in the human thymus (dated by TCRdb to the early 2020s). In the study overall: The study investigated the way shared, self-reactive T-cell receptor alpha chains are produced in the human thymus.

Preparation of the library involved the immunoSEQ multiplex PCR assay. Sourced from immuneACCESS, this table was stored by TCRdb with only in-frame sequences that have V and J called. A share of the clones is absent; for the studies checked, an unresolved V gene accounts for under half, and the remainder has no known explanation. Within this sample are hundreds of thousands of clones, with about 90% of them counted one time only. The leading ten clones occupy 0.0094% of the sample. The table lists this clone with a count of one. There is no known antigen for this receptor. Per-base quality was not reported, and no clone a single base away is much larger than it. Other DNA sequences from this sample encode an identical CDR3 as well. The data were also submitted as part of a second study, on human thymus T cells. The second study also describes: In Finland, the donors were immunologically healthy infants who were having open corrective cardiac surgery for congenital heart defects. Thymus tissue was collected as surgical resects that were removed during corrective cardiac surgery. Usage of V and J gene segments appeared to be biased in both the thymic and the peripheral blood repertoires. The related research found that thymic TCR repertoires overlapped highly between unrelated individuals. The study characterized TCR alpha and beta repertoires from about 8 infant thymus samples and a few related peripheral blood samples. The cohort included about 6 male and two female infants, with donor ages spanning 7 to 244 days. After being mechanically released from the tissue, thymocytes were kept at -70 degrees C in pellets of roughly 9.5-31 million cells. A QIAsymphony instrument was used to extract genomic DNA from the frozen cell pellets. TCRB and TCRAD loci were amplified from a standardized quantity of quality-controlled genomic DNA using the immunoSEQ multiplex PCR assay. Amplicons spanned the V(D)J region at a length sufficient to cover the CDR3 and identify V and J genes. Through the commercial immunoSEQ service, the amplicons were sequenced on an Illumina platform. Corrections for primer bias and sequencing errors followed previously described methods, while TCRAD and TCRB definitions were based on the IMGT database. immunoSEQ Analyzer 3.0 and VDJTools were used for repertoire analysis, which covered basic statistics, V/J segment usage, diversity estimates, rarefaction and pairwise overlap. To estimate diversity, the Chao1, ChaoE, Efron-Thisted, Shannon and inverse Simpson indices were applied, and diversity was also estimated on datasets down-sampled to the smallest sample. Repertoire overlap used strict matching of CDR3 nucleotide sequence, V gene and J gene, with Jaccard-based multidimensional scaling clustering. On average, thymus samples yielded 800,000 or so unique TCRB clonotypes, whereas blood samples yielded around 88,000.

The clonotype originates from a boy under two years old with a congenital heart defect. Donor details come from another sample of the same person, matched by shared clones. The sequenced sample was thymocytes.

The bases are TGTGCCAGCAGCTTGGGGCTAGCGGGCACAGATACGCAGTATTTT. This yields the protein CASSLGLAGTDTQYF. Recombination joined TRBV5-4 with TRBJ2-3, with 7 bases aligning to TRBD2. As encoded in the germline V gene (reference sequence), CDR1 is SGHNT while CDR2 is YYREEE. The CDR3 spans 15 residues, from the cysteine through the phenylalanine. CDR3 DNA is the only sequence kept; it has 45 bases, read in frame from the first base. V is cut back by 0 bases and J by 1 base, with 2 bases in the junction unmatched.